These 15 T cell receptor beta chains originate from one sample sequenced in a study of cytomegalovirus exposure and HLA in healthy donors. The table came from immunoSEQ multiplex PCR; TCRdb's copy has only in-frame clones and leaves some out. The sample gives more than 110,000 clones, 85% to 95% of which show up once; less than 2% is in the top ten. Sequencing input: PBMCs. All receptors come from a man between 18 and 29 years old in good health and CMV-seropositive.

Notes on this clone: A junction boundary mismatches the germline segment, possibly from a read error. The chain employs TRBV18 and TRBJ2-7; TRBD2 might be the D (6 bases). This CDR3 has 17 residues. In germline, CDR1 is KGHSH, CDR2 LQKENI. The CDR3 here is CASSPPSTGGLPYEQYF. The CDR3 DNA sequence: TGTGCTAGCTCACCGCCGTCAACAGGAGGGCTTCCCTACGAGCAGTACTTC.

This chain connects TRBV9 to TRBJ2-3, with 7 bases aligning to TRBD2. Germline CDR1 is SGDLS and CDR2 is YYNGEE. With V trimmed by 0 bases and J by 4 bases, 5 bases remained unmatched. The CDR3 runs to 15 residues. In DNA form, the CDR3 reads TGTGCCAGCAGCGTAGGTGGCGGGAGCTCAGATACGCAGTATTTT. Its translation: CASSVGGGSSDTQYF.

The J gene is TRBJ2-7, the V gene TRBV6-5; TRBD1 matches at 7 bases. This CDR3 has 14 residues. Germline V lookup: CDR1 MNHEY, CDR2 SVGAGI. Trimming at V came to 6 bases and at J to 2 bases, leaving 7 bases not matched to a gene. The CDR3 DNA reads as TGTGCCAGCAGACCCGGGACAGCTCCCTACGAGCAGTACTTC. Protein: CASRPGTAPYEQYF.

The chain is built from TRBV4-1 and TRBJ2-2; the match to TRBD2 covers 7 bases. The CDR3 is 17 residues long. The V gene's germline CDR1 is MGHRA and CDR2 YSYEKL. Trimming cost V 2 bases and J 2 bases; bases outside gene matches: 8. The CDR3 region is CASSQSRLAVNTGELFF. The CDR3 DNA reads TGCGCCAGCAGCCAAAGTCGCCTAGCGGTTAACACCGGGGAGCTGTTTTTT.

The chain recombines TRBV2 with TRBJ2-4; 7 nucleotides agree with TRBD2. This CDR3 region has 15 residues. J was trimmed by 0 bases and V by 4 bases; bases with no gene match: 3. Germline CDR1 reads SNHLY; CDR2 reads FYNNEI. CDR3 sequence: CASSGEGVAKNIQYF. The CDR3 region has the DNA TGTGCCAGCAGTGGGGAGGGCGTAGCCAAAAACATTCAGTACTTC.

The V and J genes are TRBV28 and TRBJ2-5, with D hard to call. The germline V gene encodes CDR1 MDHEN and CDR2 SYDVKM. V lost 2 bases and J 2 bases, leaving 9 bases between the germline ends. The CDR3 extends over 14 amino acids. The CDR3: CASSLGLQQETQYF. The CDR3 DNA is TGTGCCAGCAGTTTAGGGCTGCAGCAAGAGACCCAGTACTTC.

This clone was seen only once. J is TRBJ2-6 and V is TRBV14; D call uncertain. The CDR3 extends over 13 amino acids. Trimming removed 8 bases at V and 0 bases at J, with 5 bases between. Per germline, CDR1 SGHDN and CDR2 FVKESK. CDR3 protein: CASRSSGANVLTF. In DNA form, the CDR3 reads TGTGCCAGCCGGAGCTCTGGGGCCAACGTCCTGACTTTC.

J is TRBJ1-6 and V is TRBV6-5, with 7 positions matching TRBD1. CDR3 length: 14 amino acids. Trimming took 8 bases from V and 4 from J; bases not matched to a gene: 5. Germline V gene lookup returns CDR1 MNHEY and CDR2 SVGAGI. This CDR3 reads CASGKQGYNSPLHF. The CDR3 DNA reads TGTGCCAGCGGTAAACAGGGGTATAATTCACCCCTCCACTTT.

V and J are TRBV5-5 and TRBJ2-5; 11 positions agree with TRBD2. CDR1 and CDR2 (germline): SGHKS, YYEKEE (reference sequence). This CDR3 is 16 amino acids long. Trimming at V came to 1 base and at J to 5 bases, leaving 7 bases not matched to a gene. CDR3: CASSLTVAGGGETQYF. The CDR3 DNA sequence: TGTGCCAGCAGCTTGACGGTAGCGGGAGGGGGGGAGACCCAGTACTTC.

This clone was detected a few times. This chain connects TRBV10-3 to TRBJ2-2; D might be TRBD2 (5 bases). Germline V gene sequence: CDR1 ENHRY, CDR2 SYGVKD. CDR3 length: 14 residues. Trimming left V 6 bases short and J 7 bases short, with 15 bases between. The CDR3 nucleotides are TGTGCCATCAGCGCGGACTCTCGTGGCGGGGAGCTGTTTTTT. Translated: CAISADSRGGELFF.

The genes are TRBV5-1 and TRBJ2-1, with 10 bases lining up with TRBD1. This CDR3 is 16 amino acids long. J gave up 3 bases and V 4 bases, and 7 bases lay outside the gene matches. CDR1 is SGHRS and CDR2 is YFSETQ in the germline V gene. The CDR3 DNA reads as TGCGCCAGCAGCAGAGGACAGGGGGGTGTCTACAATGAGCAGTTCTTC. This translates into CASSRGQGGVYNEQFF.

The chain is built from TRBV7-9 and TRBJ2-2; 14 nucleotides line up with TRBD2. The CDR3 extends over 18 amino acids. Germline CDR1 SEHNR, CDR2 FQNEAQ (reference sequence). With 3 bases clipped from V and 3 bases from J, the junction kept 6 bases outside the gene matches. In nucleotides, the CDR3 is TGTGCCAGCAGCTTTTGGGGACTAGCGGGAGAGGACACCGGGGAGCTGTTTTTT. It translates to CASSFWGLAGEDTGELFF.

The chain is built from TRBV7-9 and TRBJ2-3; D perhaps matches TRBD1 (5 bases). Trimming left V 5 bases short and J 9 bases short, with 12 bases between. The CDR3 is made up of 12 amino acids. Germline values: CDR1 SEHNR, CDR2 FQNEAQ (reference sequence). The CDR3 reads CASSQGGVTQYF. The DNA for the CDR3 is TGTGCCAGCAGCCAGGGCGGTGTCACGCAGTATTTT.

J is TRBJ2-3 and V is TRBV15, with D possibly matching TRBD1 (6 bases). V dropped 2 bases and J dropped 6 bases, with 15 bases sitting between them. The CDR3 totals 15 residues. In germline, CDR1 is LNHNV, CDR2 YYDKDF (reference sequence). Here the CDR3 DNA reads TGTGCCACCAGCAGATCCGGGACACCGGGGGATACGCAGTATTTT. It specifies CATSRSGTPGDTQYF.

The CDR3 DNA is TGTGCCAGCAGTCTACTTCTCTGGTCGGCTGAAGCTTTCTTT. This encodes CASSLLLWSAEAFF. The J gene is TRBJ1-1, the V gene TRBV11-2; no definite D call. The CDR3 length is 14 residues. Trimming left V 6 bases short and J 6 bases short, with 17 bases between. Germline V gene data show CDR1 as SGHAT and CDR2 as FQNNGV.